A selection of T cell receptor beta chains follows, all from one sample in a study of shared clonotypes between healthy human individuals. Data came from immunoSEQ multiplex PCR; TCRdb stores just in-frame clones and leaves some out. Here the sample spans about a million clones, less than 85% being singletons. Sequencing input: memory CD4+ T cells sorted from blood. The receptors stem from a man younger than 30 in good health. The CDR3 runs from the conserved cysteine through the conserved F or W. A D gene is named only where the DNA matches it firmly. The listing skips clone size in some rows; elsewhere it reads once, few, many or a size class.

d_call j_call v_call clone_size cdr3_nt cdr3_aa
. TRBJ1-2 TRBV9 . TGTGCCAGCAGCGTAGGTCCAGGATTCTATGGCTACACCTTC CASSVGPGFYGYTF
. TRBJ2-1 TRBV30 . TGTGCCTGGAGTAAAGGGGCCCGGGACCTACCTGAGCAGTTCTTC CAWSKGARDLPEQFF
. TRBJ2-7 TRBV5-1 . TGCGCCAGCAGGTCTACTACCGACACCTACGAGCAGTACTTC CASRSTTDTYEQYF
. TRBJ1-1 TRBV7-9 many TGTGCCAGCAGCCCGGGACCTGGATGGAACACTGAAGCTTTCTTT CASSPGPGWNTEAFF
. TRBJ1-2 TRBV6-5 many TGTGCCAGCAGTCTGGGGCGGAACTATGGCTACACCTTC CASSLGRNYGYTF
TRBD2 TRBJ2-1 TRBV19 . TGTGCCAGTAGTTCAACGACTAGCGGGGGGGCTAGCAATGAGCAGTTCTTC CASSSTTSGGASNEQFF
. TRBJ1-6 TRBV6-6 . TGTGCCAGCAGAATTGCCGACAGTTCCAATTCACCCCTCCACTTT CASRIADSSNSPLHF
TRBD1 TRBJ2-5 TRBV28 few TGTGCCAGCAGATCCTCCGCCGGGACAGGGGGCGGAGAGACCCAGTACTTC CASRSSAGTGGGETQYF
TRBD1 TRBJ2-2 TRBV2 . TGTGCCAGCAGCGCCCTCCCCAGGGGGATCTGGATCGACACCGGGGAGCTGTTTTTT CASSALPRGIWIDTGELFF
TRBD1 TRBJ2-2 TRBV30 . TGTGCCTGGAGTGTACGGGACAGGCCGACGAACACCGGGGAGCTGTTTTTT CAWSVRDRPTNTGELFF
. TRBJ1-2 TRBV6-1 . TGTGCCAGCCGCCGACAGGCCGAGGGTGACTATGGCTACACCTTC CASRRQAEGDYGYTF
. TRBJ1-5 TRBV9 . TGTGCCAGCAGCGCCTTCCGACTAATGGGTCAGCCCCAGCATTTT CASSAFRLMGQPQHF
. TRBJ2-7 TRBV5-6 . TGTGCCAGCAGCGGACAGTTTTATACCTACGAGCAGTACTTC CASSGQFYTYEQYF
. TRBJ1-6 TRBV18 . TGTGCCAGCTCACCCTCGACGGGTTATAATTCACCCCTCCACTTT CASSPSTGYNSPLHF
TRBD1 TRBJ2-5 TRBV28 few TGTGCGGGGCGGTCTGGACAGGGGCCCCAAGAGACCCAGTACTTC CAGRSGQGPQETQYF
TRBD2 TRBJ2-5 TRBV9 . TGTGCCAGCAGCGCGACTAGCGGCCAAGAGACCCAGTACTTC CASSATSGQETQYF
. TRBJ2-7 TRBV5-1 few TGCGCCAGCAGCTCCCCCGGGTACTACGAGCAGTACTTC CASSSPGYYEQYF
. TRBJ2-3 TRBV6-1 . TGTGCCAGCAGGGGGGGCCCGAGGGATACGCAGTATTTT CASRGGPRDTQYF
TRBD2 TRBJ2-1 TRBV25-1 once TGTGCCAGCAGTGAGGAAGGACTAGCGGCCAATGAGCAGTTCTTC CASSEEGLAANEQFF
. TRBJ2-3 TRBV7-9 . TGTGCCAGCAGCTTAGCGTTTGCACAGGGCCGCACAGATACGCAGTATTTT CASSLAFAQGRTDTQYF
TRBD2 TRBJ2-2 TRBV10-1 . TGCGCCAGCAATGATCTAGCGGGGGCCACCGGGGAGCTGTTTTTT CASNDLAGATGELFF
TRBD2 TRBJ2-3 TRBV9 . TGTGCCAGCAGCGTCATAGCGGGGGACGCAGATACGCAGTATTTT CASSVIAGDADTQYF
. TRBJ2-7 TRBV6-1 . TGTGCCAGCAGCCCTCAGGGTATTACCTACGAGCAGTACTTC CASSPQGITYEQYF
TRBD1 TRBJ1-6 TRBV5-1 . TGCGCCAGCAGCTCCCGGGACAGGGGTATCTCACCCCTCCACTTT CASSSRDRGISPLHF
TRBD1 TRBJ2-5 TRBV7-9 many TGTGCCAGCAGCTTAGGAGGTGGGGGACAGAGCCTTTTACAAGAGACCCAGTACTTC CASSLGGGGQSLLQETQYF
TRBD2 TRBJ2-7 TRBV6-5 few TGTGCCAGCAGTCCAATGTGGGGGGGCTACGAGCAGTACTTC CASSPMWGGYEQYF